This is a list of T cell receptor beta chains from one sample in a study of vaccination and CD4 T cells after COVID-19. What these receptors recognize is not known. One entry per CDR3 protein, called by TCRdb with MiXCR from the PCR reads. In the table there are about 18,000 distinct CDR3 sequences, about half of which are singletons. The sample consisted of CD4+ T cells from blood, cultured in vitro, taken before SARS-CoV-2 vaccination. These receptors were taken from a human donor who had recovered from COVID-19. CDR3s include the opening cysteine and the closing phenylalanine or tryptophan. Each record gives: V gene, CDR3 length, clone size, D gene, J gene, CDR3 DNA, CDR3 protein. A D gene is named only where the DNA matches it firmly. Rows give clone size only sometimes, using once, few, many, or a class for an expanded clone.

TRBV10-2	14	NA	NA	TRBJ1-5	TGCGCCAGCAGTGTAGAGGGTCAGAATCAGCCCCAGCATTTT	CASSVEGQNQPQHF
TRBV15	15	few	NA	TRBJ2-3	TGTGCCACCAGCGTGGAGAAAACTAGCACAGATACGCAGTATTTT	CATSVEKTSTDTQYF
TRBV7-2	16	few	TRBD2	TRBJ2-5	TGTGCCAGCAGCCAGGCGGGGGGAGGGACCCAGGAGACCCAGTACTTC	CASSQAGGGTQETQYF
TRBV7-9	14	NA	TRBD2	TRBJ2-1	TGTGCCAGCAGCTTAGGGGGGTTAGCGGGAGAGCAGTTCTTC	CASSLGGLAGEQFF
TRBV7-3	13	NA	NA	TRBJ1-1	TGTGCCAGCAGCTACAGTGTGAACACTGAAGCTTTCTTT	CASSYSVNTEAFF
TRBV27	14	few	NA	TRBJ2-5	TGTGCCAGCAGTTTAGGGGGTGGCGGGGAGACCCAGTACTTC	CASSLGGGGETQYF
TRBV7-2	13	NA	NA	TRBJ1-2	TGTGCCAGCAGGTTGAACGATGTCTATGGCTACACCTTC	CASRLNDVYGYTF
TRBV20-1	18	NA	TRBD2	TRBJ2-1	TGCAGTGCCCCGAATGTTCTAGCGGGGGGCAACTCCTACAATGAGCAGTTCTTC	CSAPNVLAGGNSYNEQFF
TRBV20-1	13	NA	TRBD2	TRBJ2-5	TGCAGTGCGGCTCTAGCGGGCCAAGAGACCCAGTACTTC	CSAALAGQETQYF
TRBV19	14	large	TRBD1	TRBJ2-2	TGTGCCAGTAGTATGAGGGGGCAGACCGGGGAGCTGTTTTTT	CASSMRGQTGELFF
TRBV12-3/TRBV12-4	15	NA	TRBD1	TRBJ1-1	TGTGCCAGCAGATTACGACAGGGCAGGAACACTGAAGCTTTCTTT	CASRLRQGRNTEAFF
TRBV15	14	NA	TRBD1	TRBJ1-2	TGTGCCACCAGCGTACGACAGGGGCCCTATGGCTACACCTTC	CATSVRQGPYGYTF
TRBV15	16	NA	TRBD1	TRBJ1-5	TGTGCCACCAGCAGAGATCGGACAGGGCTCACAGGCACCCAGCATTTT	CATSRDRTGLTGTQHF
TRBV6-5	13	once	NA	TRBJ1-2	TGTGCCAGCAGTTACGCCAGTAACTATGGCTACATCTTC	CASSYASNYGYIF
TRBV29-1	12	NA	NA	TRBJ1-2	TGCAGCGTTGAGTCCCCCCTGGGTGGCTACACCTTC	CSVESPLGGYTF
TRBV6-2/TRBV6-3	16	NA	NA	TRBJ2-5	TGTGCCAGCGCTCCGTGGGAGGGGGCCTGGATGGAGACCCAGTACTTC	CASAPWEGAWMETQYF
TRBV7-9	14	NA	NA	TRBJ2-5	TGTGCCAGCAGCCCCTGGGGGGAGGAAGAGACCCAGTACTTC	CASSPWGEEETQYF
TRBV24-1	14	NA	NA	TRBJ2-5	TGTGCCACCAGTGAAAGGGGGGCGGGGGAGACCCAGTACTTC	CATSERGAGETQYF
TRBV19	16	NA	NA	TRBJ1-1	TGTGCCAGTACCTTAGAGGCTCGAGCTTTGAACACTGAAGCTTTCTTT	CASTLEARALNTEAFF
TRBV29-1	13	NA	TRBD1	TRBJ2-7	TGCAGCGTTCGGACAGGGGGTTTCTACGAGCAGTACTTC	CSVRTGGFYEQYF
TRBV20-1	14	NA	NA	TRBJ2-7	TGCAGTGCCGTCGTCGCGAGCGGATTCTACGAGCAGTACTTC	CSAVVASGFYEQYF
TRBV7-9	16	NA	NA	TRBJ1-3	TGTGCCAGCAGCTCAATCCGGACGGACTCTGGAAACACCATATATTTT	CASSSIRTDSGNTIYF
TRBV6-1	13	medium-sized	TRBD2	TRBJ2-5	TGTGCCAGCAGCTGGGGGGGATCCGAGACCCAGTACTTC	CASSWGGSETQYF
TRBV29-1	13	few	NA	TRBJ2-5	TGCAGCGTTGAAGTCGTCGGGAAAGAGACCCAGTACTTC	CSVEVVGKETQYF
TRBV4-2	15	NA	NA	TRBJ1-2	TGTGCCAGCAGCCAAGATCGGGGACAAAACTATGGCTACACCTTC	CASSQDRGQNYGYTF
TRBV19	18	NA	TRBD2	TRBJ2-2	TGTGCCAGTAGTCCCATCCCGGGACTAGCAGATATCACCGGGGAGCTGTTTTTT	CASSPIPGLADITGELFF
TRBV5-4	15	NA	TRBD1	TRBJ2-5	TGTGCCAGCAGCTCGACGGCAGGGGGCCAAGAGACCCAGTACTTC	CASSSTAGGQETQYF
TRBV11-2	14	NA	NA	TRBJ1-6	TGTGCCAGCAGCAATGACCGAGATAATTCACCCCTCCACTTT	CASSNDRDNSPLHF
TRBV7-2	15	few	TRBD1	TRBJ1-5	TGTGCCAGCAGCGTAAGACAGGGGGCCAATCAGCCCCAGCATTTT	CASSVRQGANQPQHF
TRBV28	17	NA	TRBD1	TRBJ1-5	TGTGCCAGCAGCATCTCGCCGGGACAGGGAGGCAATCAGCCCCAGCATTTT	CASSISPGQGGNQPQHF
TRBV7-8	15	NA	NA	TRBJ2-1	TGTGCCAGCAACCCACCCCGGGCCTTATACAATGAGCAGTTCTTC	CASNPPRALYNEQFF
TRBV7-3	15	few	NA	TRBJ2-1	TGTGCCAGCAGCTTAAGGCGGGCCGGGAAAGCTGAGCAGTTCTTC	CASSLRRAGKAEQFF
TRBV27	16	NA	NA	TRBJ2-7	TGTGCCAGCTCCAACCTCAGGGCCAGGGCGGGTTCCGAGCAGTACTTC	CASSNLRARAGSEQYF
TRBV27	14	NA	TRBD2	TRBJ2-7	TGTGCCAGCAGTAAGCTAGCGGGAGCCTACGAGCAGTACTTC	CASSKLAGAYEQYF
TRBV20-1	14	few	TRBD1	TRBJ1-1	TGCAGTGCTTCACAGGGGGCAGGGGGCACTGAAGCTTTCTTT	CSASQGAGGTEAFF
TRBV27	12	NA	NA	TRBJ1-2	TGTGCCAGCAGCACAGGGAGGCGAGTCTACACCTTC	CASSTGRRVYTF
TRBV7-2	13	medium-sized	NA	TRBJ1-1	TGTGCCAGCAGCTTAGTAAGTCGTGGGGAGGCTTTCTTT	CASSLVSRGEAFF
TRBV6-1	14	NA	NA	TRBJ2-5	TGTGCCAGCAGTACACAGGGTTGGAGAGAGACCCAGTACTTC	CASSTQGWRETQYF
TRBV19	12	NA	NA	TRBJ2-3	TGTGCCAGTAGTCTAAGACTAGGGGTGCAGTATTTT	CASSLRLGVQYF
TRBV27	14	few	NA	TRBJ2-7	TGTGCCAGCAGTTTTACGGCGCAGACCTACGAGCAGTACTTC	CASSFTAQTYEQYF
TRBV24-1	13	NA	NA	TRBJ2-3	TGTGCCACCAGTGATAGGAGCACAGATACGCAGTATTTT	CATSDRSTDTQYF
TRBV2	12	NA	NA	TRBJ2-3	TGTGCCAGCAGTACCGACACAGATACGCAGTATTTT	CASSTDTDTQYF
TRBV7-9	18	few	TRBD2	TRBJ2-3	TGTGCCAGCAGCTTACCGATCAGACTAGCGGGTAACACAGATACGCAGTATTTT	CASSLPIRLAGNTDTQYF
TRBV20-1	16	NA	NA	TRBJ2-5	TGCAGTGCTCTTCCGGGACTTTCCAACCCTCAAGAGACCCAGTACTTC	CSALPGLSNPQETQYF
TRBV19	16	NA	TRBD1	TRBJ1-1	TGTGCCAGTACAGGGGGGGAACAGATCATGAACACTGAAGCTTTCTTT	CASTGGEQIMNTEAFF
TRBV11-3	14	once	NA	TRBJ2-1	TGTGCCAGCAGCTTTCGGGGTGTCTACAATGAGCAGTTCTTC	CASSFRGVYNEQFF
TRBV30	15	once	NA	TRBJ1-5	TGTGCCTGGAGTAGACGGACGGACGGGAATCAGCCCCAGCATTTT	CAWSRRTDGNQPQHF
TRBV19	14	NA	TRBD1	TRBJ1-1	TGTGCCAGTAGACGGGACAGGGTGAACACTGAAGCTTTCTTT	CASRRDRVNTEAFF
TRBV6-5	14	NA	NA	TRBJ2-1	TGTGCCAGCAGTTACTCGAGTCTCGGCGATGAGCAGTTCTTC	CASSYSSLGDEQFF
TRBV7-2	14	NA	TRBD1	TRBJ2-3	TGTGCCAGCAGCTCGGACAGGGCTCGAGATGCGCAGTATTTT	CASSSDRARDAQYF
TRBV20-1	13	few	NA	TRBJ2-5	TGCAGTGCTAGAGGGCCGGCGTTAGAGACCCAGTACTTC	CSARGPALETQYF
TRBV21-1	17	NA	NA	TRBJ1-6	TGTGCCAGCAGCCTAAAGGGGGTCAGCTCCTATAATTCACCCCTCCACTTT	CASSLKGVSSYNSPLHF
TRBV7-8	14	few	NA	TRBJ1-1	TGTGCCAGCAGCTTAGCGAGAGGGGAAACTGAAGCTTTCTTT	CASSLARGETEAFF
TRBV2	17	NA	TRBD1	TRBJ2-5	TGTGCCAGCAGCACTCGCTCCGGGACAGGGCGTGGGGAGACCCAGTACTTC	CASSTRSGTGRGETQYF
TRBV20-1	14	NA	NA	TRBJ2-1	TGCAGTGCTAGTTACAGGGCGAGGGGCAATGAGCAGTTCTTC	CSASYRARGNEQFF
TRBV15	14	NA	NA	TRBJ1-5	TGTGCCACCAGCAGAGATCGGGGCCTATCTCCCCAGCATTTT	CATSRDRGLSPQHF